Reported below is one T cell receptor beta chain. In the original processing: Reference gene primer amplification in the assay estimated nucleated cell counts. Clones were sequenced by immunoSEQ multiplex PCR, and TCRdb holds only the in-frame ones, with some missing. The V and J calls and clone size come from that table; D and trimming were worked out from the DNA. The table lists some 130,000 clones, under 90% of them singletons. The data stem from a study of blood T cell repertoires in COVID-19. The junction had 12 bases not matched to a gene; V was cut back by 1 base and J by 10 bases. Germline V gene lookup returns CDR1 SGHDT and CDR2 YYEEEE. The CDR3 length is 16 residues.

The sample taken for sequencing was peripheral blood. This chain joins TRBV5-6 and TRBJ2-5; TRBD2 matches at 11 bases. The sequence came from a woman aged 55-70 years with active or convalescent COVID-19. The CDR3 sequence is CASSLTLAGGLEDQYF. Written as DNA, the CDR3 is TGTGCCAGCAGCTTGACGTTAGCGGGGGGGCTGGAGGACCAGTACTTC.